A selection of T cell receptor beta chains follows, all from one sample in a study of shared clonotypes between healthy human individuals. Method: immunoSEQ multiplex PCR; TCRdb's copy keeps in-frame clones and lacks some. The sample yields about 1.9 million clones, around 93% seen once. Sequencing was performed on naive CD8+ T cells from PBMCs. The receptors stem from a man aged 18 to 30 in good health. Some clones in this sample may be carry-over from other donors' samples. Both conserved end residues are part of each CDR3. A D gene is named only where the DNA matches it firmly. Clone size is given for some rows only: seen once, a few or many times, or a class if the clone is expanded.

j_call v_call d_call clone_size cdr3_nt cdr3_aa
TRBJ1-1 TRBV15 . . TGTGCCACCAGCAGAGATCGTGTGTCGAACACTGAAGCTTTCTTT CATSRDRVSNTEAFF
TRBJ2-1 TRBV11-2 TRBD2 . TGTGCCAGCAGCTCACGAGCGGGGGGCGGGATTTCTGAGCAGTTCTTC CASSSRAGGGISEQFF
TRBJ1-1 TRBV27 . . TGTGCCAGCACCTTCATCGGGGGTGCCACTGAAGCTTTCTTT CASTFIGGATEAFF
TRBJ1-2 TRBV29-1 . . TGCAGCGTGGAGGGGCGAATTGGACCCTTCACCTCTAACTATGGCTACACCTTC CSVEGRIGPFTSNYGYTF
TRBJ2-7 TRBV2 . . TGTGCCAGCAGTGGGGGATTACAGGGCGTCTCCTACGAGCAGTACTTC CASSGGLQGVSYEQYF
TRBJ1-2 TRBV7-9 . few TGTGCCAGCAGCCTACCCTCGGGAGACGCCTATGGCTACACCTTC CASSLPSGDAYGYTF
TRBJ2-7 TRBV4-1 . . TGCGCCAGCAGCCAAGAGGAAGGGCGCTCCTACGAGCAGTACTTC CASSQEEGRSYEQYF
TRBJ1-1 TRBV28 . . TGTGCCAGCAATTGGGCACTTAGGAACACTGAAGCTTTCTTT CASNWALRNTEAFF
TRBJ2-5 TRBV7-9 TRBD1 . TGTGCCAGCAGCGTCCGACAGGGGGCAGTGGAAGAGACCCAGTACTTC CASSVRQGAVEETQYF
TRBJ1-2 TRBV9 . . TGTGCCAGCAGCGCCACTCCGGTGGACGGCTACACCTTC CASSATPVDGYTF
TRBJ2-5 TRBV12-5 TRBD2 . TGTGCTAGTGCCGGGACCCGGGGGGGCGAGACCCAGTACTTC CASAGTRGGETQYF
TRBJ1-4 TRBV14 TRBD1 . TGTGCCAGCAGCTCGGGACAGAACCTTAATGAAAAACTGTTTTTT CASSSGQNLNEKLFF
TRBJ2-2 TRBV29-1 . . TGCAGCGGCAGGCTAGCCGCCGGGGAGCTGTTTTTT CSGRLAAGELFF
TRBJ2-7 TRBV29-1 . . TGCAGCCCCCAACACGAGCAGTACTTC CSPQHEQYF
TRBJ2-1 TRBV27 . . TGTGCCAGCAGTTTATCCCCCCGGGGTGGCGAGCAGTTCTTC CASSLSPRGGEQFF
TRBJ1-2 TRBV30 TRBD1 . TGTGCCTGGAGTGTACGGTTCCGGTACGGGACAGGGGAAGGCTACACCTTC CAWSVRFRYGTGEGYTF
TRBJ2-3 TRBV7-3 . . TGTGCCAGCAGCTATGGGGGCACAGATACGCAGTATTTT CASSYGGTDTQYF
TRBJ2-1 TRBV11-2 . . TGTGCCAGCAGCTTACTGGACTCGTACAATGAGCAGTTCTTC CASSLLDSYNEQFF
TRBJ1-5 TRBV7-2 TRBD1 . TGTGCCAGCAGGATCTCGGGACAGGTTAATCAGCCCCAGCATTTT CASRISGQVNQPQHF
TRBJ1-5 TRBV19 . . TGTGCCAGTAGTGATACCGTTTATAGCAATCAGCCCCAGCATTTT CASSDTVYSNQPQHF
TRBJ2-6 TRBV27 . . TGTGCCAGCAGTTTCAGGATCTCTGGGGCCAACGTCCTGACTTTC CASSFRISGANVLTF
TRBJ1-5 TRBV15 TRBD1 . TGTGCCACCAGCAGAGGACAGGGGGGGAATCAGCCCCAGCATTTT CATSRGQGGNQPQHF
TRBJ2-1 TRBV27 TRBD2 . TGTGCCAGCAGCCCCGGGACTAGCTCCTACAATGAGCAGTTCTTC CASSPGTSSYNEQFF
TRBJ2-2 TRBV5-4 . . TGTGCCAGCAGCCCCCCAGGGGTTAAGGCCGGGGAGCTGTTTTTT CASSPPGVKAGELFF
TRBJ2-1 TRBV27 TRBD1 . TGTGCCAGCAGTTATGACCTAGACAGGGCACATGAGCAGTTCTTC CASSYDLDRAHEQFF
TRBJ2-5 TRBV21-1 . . TGTGCCAGCAGCAAAAGGGTTCCGATGTACCAAGAGACCCAGTACTTC CASSKRVPMYQETQYF
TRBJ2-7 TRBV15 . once TGTGCCACCAGCAGTTGGGCAGGGCTGGAGCAGTACTTC CATSSWAGLEQYF
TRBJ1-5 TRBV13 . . TGTGCCAGCAGCTTAGGAGGGCCCGCGCGGCAGCCCCAGCATTTT CASSLGGPARQPQHF
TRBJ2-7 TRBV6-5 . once TGTGCCAGCAGTCCCTCTCAGGGGGGCGCGTACGAGCAATACTTC CASSPSQGGAYEQYF
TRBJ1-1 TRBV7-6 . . TGTGCCAGCAGCCCGAGCCAGGGCCTAAGCACTGAAGCTTTCTTT CASSPSQGLSTEAFF
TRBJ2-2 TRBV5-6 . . TGTGCCAGCAGCTTGGGCCGGTACTCACACGGGGAGCTGTTTTTT CASSLGRYSHGELFF
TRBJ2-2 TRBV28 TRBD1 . TGTGCCAGCGGGGACAGTAGGAACACCGGGGAGCTGTTTTTT CASGDSRNTGELFF
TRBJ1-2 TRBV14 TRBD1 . TGTGCCAGCAGCCTGGGACAGGGATGGTATGGCTACACCTTC CASSLGQGWYGYTF
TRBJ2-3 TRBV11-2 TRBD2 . TGTGCCAGCAGCCGTCGGACTAGCGGGAGGGAGGATACGCAGTATTTT CASSRRTSGREDTQYF
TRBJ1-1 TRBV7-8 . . TGTGCCAGCAGCTTATGGGGGGGGTCTTTGAACACTGAAGCTTTCTTT CASSLWGGSLNTEAFF
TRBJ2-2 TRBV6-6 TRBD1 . TGTGCCGGAAGACAGGGGGCCATCGGGGAGCTGTTTTTT CAGRQGAIGELFF
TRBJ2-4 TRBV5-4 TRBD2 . TGTGCCAGCAGCTATCGACTAGCGGGATATCCCCAGGACATTCAGTACTTC CASSYRLAGYPQDIQYF
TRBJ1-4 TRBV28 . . TGTGCCAGCAGGGACCACCGGGAGGATGAAAAACTGTTTTTT CASRDHREDEKLFF
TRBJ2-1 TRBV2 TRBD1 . TGTGCCAGCAGTGACAACAGGGGCCCCTACAATGAGCAGTTCTTC CASSDNRGPYNEQFF
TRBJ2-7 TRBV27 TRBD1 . TGTGCCAGCAGTTTATCGGTGGCAGGGGGCTACGAGCAGTACTTC CASSLSVAGGYEQYF
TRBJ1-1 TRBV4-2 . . TGTGCCAGCAGCCGCGCGGGGGAATGGGCCACTGAAGCTTTCTTT CASSRAGEWATEAFF
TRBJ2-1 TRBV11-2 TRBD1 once TGTGCCAGCAGCCCCTACCGGGACAGTCAATACAATGAGCAGTTCTTC CASSPYRDSQYNEQFF
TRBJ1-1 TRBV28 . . TGTGCCAGCAGTTTTGAGTTCTCGAGAGAGGTTAACACTGAAGCTTTCTTT CASSFEFSREVNTEAFF
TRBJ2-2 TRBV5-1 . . TGCGCCAGCAGCTTGATTGGGGGACTGAAGAACACCGGGGAGCTGTTTTTT CASSLIGGLKNTGELFF
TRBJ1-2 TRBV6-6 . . TGTGCCAGCAGTTACGACCCTTACGGCGGCTACACCTTC CASSYDPYGGYTF
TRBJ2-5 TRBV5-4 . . TGTGCCAGCAGCGTAGGCCAAGAGACCCAGTACTTC CASSVGQETQYF
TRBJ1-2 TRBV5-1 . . TGCGCCAGCAGCTTGGCCTTGCCCGGGGCTGGCTACACCTTC CASSLALPGAGYTF
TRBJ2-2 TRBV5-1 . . TGCGCCAGCAGCGCGGGATCGGAGCTGTTTTTT CASSAGSELFF
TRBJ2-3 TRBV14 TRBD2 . TGTGCCAGCAGCCAATTTCGTCTAGCGGAACTCACAGATACGCAGTATTTT CASSQFRLAELTDTQYF
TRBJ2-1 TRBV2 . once TGTGCCAGCAGTGATCCAGACTCCATCAGCTCCTACAATGAGCAGTTCTTC CASSDPDSISSYNEQFF
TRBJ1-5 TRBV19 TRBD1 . TGTGCCAGTAGATCGGGACAGGCTGCCTCCTATAGCAATCAGCCCCAGCATTTT CASRSGQAASYSNQPQHF
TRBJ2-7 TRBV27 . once TGTGCCAGCAGCCCTGTGACATCATCTGGGCACGAGCAGTACTTC CASSPVTSSGHEQYF
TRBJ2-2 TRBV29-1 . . TGCAGCGTCACAACAGTGCACACCGGGGAGCTGTTTTTT CSVTTVHTGELFF
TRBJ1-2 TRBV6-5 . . TGTGCCAGCAGACAGCAGCCCTATGGCTACACCTTC CASRQQPYGYTF